This TCR beta chain was observed in a study of T cells in localized non-small cell lung cancer. General study points: Because researchers sequenced only one region of the tumor, heterogeneity is still possible. A raised T cell density in blood coincided with lengthier overall survival. It was uninvolved adjacent lung that showed the highest T cell clonality, exceeding tumor. For the top 100 tumor clones, a median roughly 56 also appeared in adjacent lung.

With respect to this clone: Its antigen is undetermined.

Method: immunoSEQ multiplex PCR; TCRdb's copy keeps in-frame clones and lacks some. The sample carries roughly 48,000 clones, about 72% recorded once. The CDR3 length is 15 residues. Trimming took 4 bases from V and 5 from J, leaving 19 bases between them. Germline V lookup: CDR1 SGDLS, CDR2 YYNGEE. The source of this sequence is a man aged 35-69 years with stage I squamous cell lung carcinoma. This sample comprised peripheral blood, obtained before any cancer treatment. The chain has TRBV9 and TRBJ2-7; D gene unclear. The CDR3 loop reads CASSSSSTSPHEQYF. The CDR3 nucleotides are TGTGCCAGCAGCTCGTCCAGCACCTCTCCACACGAGCAGTACTTC. Looking up the rest from reference TRBV9 and TRBJ2-7 gives the full variable domain: DSGVTQTPKHLITATGQRVTLRCSPRSGDLSVYWYQQSLDQGLQFLIQYYNGEERAKGNILERFSAQQFPDLHSELNLSSLELGDSALYFCASSSSSTSPHEQYFGPGTRLTVT.